The table lists the clone carrying this T cell receptor (beta chain) with a few counts. What it recognizes is unknown. The germline V gene encodes CDR1 MDHEN and CDR2 SYDVKM. The CDR3 totals 16 residues. The V and J ends lost 6 bases and 2 bases, in that order; junction bases with no gene match: 7. The authors made TCR beta cDNA from around 500 ng total RNA with a constant-region primer. Researchers made the TCR beta libraries by running three nested multiplex PCR rounds with slightly modified ARM-PCR. Researchers ran the first two PCR rounds for roughly 10 cycles each with TRBV1-TRBV30 forward primers and a C-beta reverse primer. TCRdb fed the multiplex PCR reads into MiXCR, producing one record per CDR3 protein. This sample yields about 350,000 distinct CDR3 sequences, of which about 65% are seen a single time; under 8% belongs to the top ten. This specimen belongs to a study of tumor-infiltrating lymphocytes in primary liver carcinoma. The overall study: The study enrolled male and female patients aged 30 to 69 years. Study-wide results and caveats: Comparison of CD4+ and CD8+ repertoires was precluded by bulk unsorted samples.

Germline DNA was also extracted, and blood RNA was taken from unsorted whole blood. In advance of surgery, about 3.9 milliliters of peripheral blood were collected. This chain links TRBV28 with TRBJ1-1; 12 bases are a match to TRBD1. This clonotype originated in a man aged 40-50 years with primary liver carcinoma and hepatitis B virus infection. The sequenced sample was peripheral blood. This CDR3 reads CASSRPGQGANTEAFF. Written as DNA, the CDR3 is TGTGCCAGCAGCCGTCCGGGACAGGGGGCTAACACTGAAGCTTTCTTT.